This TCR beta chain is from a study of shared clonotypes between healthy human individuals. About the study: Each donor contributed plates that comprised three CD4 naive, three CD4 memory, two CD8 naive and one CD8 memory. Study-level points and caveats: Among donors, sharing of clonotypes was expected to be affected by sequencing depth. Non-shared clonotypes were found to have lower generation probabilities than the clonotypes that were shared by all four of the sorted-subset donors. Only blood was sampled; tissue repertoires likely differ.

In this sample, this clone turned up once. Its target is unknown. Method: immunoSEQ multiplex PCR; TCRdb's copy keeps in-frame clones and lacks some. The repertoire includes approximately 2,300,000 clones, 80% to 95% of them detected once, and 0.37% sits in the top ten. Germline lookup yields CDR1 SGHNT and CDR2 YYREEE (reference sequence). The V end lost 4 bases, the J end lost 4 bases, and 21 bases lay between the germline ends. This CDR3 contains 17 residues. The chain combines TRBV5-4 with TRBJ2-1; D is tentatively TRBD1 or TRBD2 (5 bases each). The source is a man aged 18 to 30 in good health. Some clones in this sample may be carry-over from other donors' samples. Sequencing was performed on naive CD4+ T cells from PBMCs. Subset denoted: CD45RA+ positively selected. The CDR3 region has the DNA TGTGCCAGCAGCGGTAGTGGAGGACCGGGACCTTACAATGAGCAGTTCTTC. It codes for CASSGSGGPGPYNEQFF.